Here is one TCR beta chain with its context. Germline V gene sequence: CDR1 SGHNT, CDR2 YYREEE (reference sequence). Trimming took 4 bases from V and 4 from J, leaving 16 bases between them. CDR3 size: 15 residues. The assay was immunoSEQ multiplex PCR, and TCRdb's table has in-frame clones only and misses some. The sample comprises approximately 51,000 clones, 85% to 95% of which are singletons, and about 3.9% rests with the top ten. The data originate from a study of technical replicates of blood from several donors. The rearrangement links TRBV5-4 to TRBJ2-3, with a weak D call TRBD2 (5 bases). This clonotype was sampled from a human donor in good health. Some clones in this sample may be carry-over from other donors' samples. The sample was PBMCs. CDR3 region: CASSIEGAEADTQYF. CDR3 sequence (DNA): TGTGCCAGCAGCATTGAGGGAGCGGAAGCAGATACGCAGTATTTT.